A single sample gave rise to the 23 T cell receptor beta chains below, sequenced in a study of control samples from healthy donors and cancer patients. Assay: immunoSEQ multiplex PCR; the TCRdb copy retains only in-frame clones and omits some. The table shows over 150,000 clones, with approximately 92% occurring only once. Sequenced input: blood. These receptors came from a woman in her forties in good health.

V is TRBV5-4 and J is TRBJ1-6; D gene unclear. There are 15 residues in the CDR3. Trimming removed 1 base at V and 1 base at J, with 6 bases between. Looked up from germline, CDR1 is SGHNT and CDR2 is YYREEE (reference sequence). The CDR3 is CASSLSRSYNSPLHF. For the CDR3, the DNA is TGTGCCAGCAGCTTGTCACGTTCCTATAATTCACCCCTCCACTTT. The full variable domain, completed using reference TRBV5-4 and TRBJ1-6, is ETGVTQSPTHLIKTRGQQVTLRCSSQSGHNTVSWYQQALGQGPQFIFQYYREEENGRGNFPPRFSGLQFPNYSSELNVNALELDDSALYLCASSLSRSYNSPLHFGNGTRLTVT.

The table lists this clone with a count of one. V is TRBV19 and J is TRBJ2-5; 10 bases agree with TRBD2. CDR1 LNHDA and CDR2 SQIVND come from the germline V gene (reference sequence). Unmatched junction bases numbered 3, after V lost 3 bases and J lost 5 bases. CDR3 length: 14 amino acids. CDR3 loop: CASSIGLAVETQYF. The DNA of the CDR3 is TGTGCCAGTAGTATCGGACTAGCGGTTGAGACCCAGTACTTC.

The chain carries TRBV4-1 and TRBJ2-5; D gene unclear. Trimming shortened V by 1 base and J by 4 bases, and 4 bases separated the two germline ends. Germline V gene data show CDR1 as MGHRA and CDR2 as YSYEKL. The CDR3 is made up of 12 amino acids. The CDR3 region has the DNA TGCGCCAGCAGCCAAGCGGGAGAGACCCAGTACTTC. Translated, it gives CASSQAGETQYF.

The rearrangement joins TRBV7-2 to TRBJ2-7; the D is unclear. The germline gives CDR1 SGHTA, CDR2 FQGNSA. There are 13 residues in the CDR3. The germline V and J ends were trimmed by 5 bases and 2 bases, with 10 bases remaining between them. The CDR3 DNA sequence: TGTGCCAGCAGCCAGGCCCTGACCTACGAGCAGTACTTC. As protein: CASSQALTYEQYF.

The V gene is TRBV5-6, the J gene TRBJ2-5; tentatively, D is TRBD1 (6 bases). The CDR3 length is 14 residues. Germline values: CDR1 SGHDT, CDR2 YYEEEE. V lost 3 bases and J 1 base, leaving 10 bases between the germline ends. The CDR3: CASSWDIAQETQYF. Written as DNA, the CDR3 is TGTGCCAGCAGCTGGGACATAGCCCAAGAGACCCAGTACTTC.

This clone was seen once. The chain is built from TRBV10-3 and TRBJ2-1; D is ambiguous. CDR1 and CDR2 from the germline V gene are ENHRY and SYGVKD. With 6 bases removed from V and 7 bases from J, the gap between germline ends came to 13 bases. CDR3 length: 13 residues. CDR3 amino acids: CAIRPALENEQFF. Written as DNA, the CDR3 is TGTGCCATCAGACCAGCACTCGAGAATGAGCAGTTCTTC.

The chain carries TRBV25-1 and TRBJ1-3; D is unclear. The V end was cut by 1 base, the J end by 4 bases, with 8 bases between. Germline-derived CDR1 and CDR2 are MGHDK and SYGVNS. The CDR3 is made up of 14 amino acids. The CDR3 coding sequence is TGTGCCAGCAGTGAATTGCTTGAGGGAAACACCATATATTTT. Its translation: CASSELLEGNTIYF.

The rearrangement links TRBV7-8 to TRBJ2-7; tentatively, D is TRBD1 (5 bases). V lost 5 bases to trimming and J lost 6 bases, with 20 bases between them. Germline V gives CDR1 SGHVS, CDR2 FQNEAQ. CDR3 length: 15 amino acids. The DNA for the CDR3 is TGTGCCAGCAGCCCCGCCGTTTGGGTAGGGGTCGAGCAGTACTTC. This translates into CASSPAVWVGVEQYF.

This chain joins TRBV7-9 and TRBJ1-2, with D tentatively TRBD1 (5 bases). The CDR3 runs 14 residues. V dropped 7 bases and J dropped 10 bases, with 22 bases sitting between them. CDR1 is SEHNR and CDR2 is FQNEAQ in the germline V gene (reference sequence). As DNA, the CDR3 is TGTGCCAGCACCCACTCGCCGGGGGTAAATGCCTACACCTTC. It is translated as CASTHSPGVNAYTF.

V and J are TRBV6-5 and TRBJ1-5; tentative D call: TRBD1 (5 bases). The CDR3 totals 15 residues. CDR1 MNHEY and CDR2 SVGAGI come from the germline V gene. Trimming took off 6 bases at V and 5 bases at J, with 17 bases between the two ends. The DNA of the CDR3 is TGTGCCAGCAGCGCGGGCCTTGGAGGGGATCAGCCCCAGCATTTT. It yields the protein CASSAGLGGDQPQHF.

The V gene is TRBV18, the J gene TRBJ2-3, with 8 bases fitting TRBD2. Trimming at V came to 3 bases and at J to 5 bases, leaving 10 bases not matched to a gene. CDR1 and CDR2 (germline): KGHSH, LQKENI. The CDR3 totals 16 residues. The chain's CDR3 is CASSPFAGGGVDTQYF. The CDR3, as DNA: TGTGCCAGCTCACCCTTTGCCGGGGGGGGCGTAGATACGCAGTATTTT.

The chain joins TRBV12-3 or TRBV12-4 to TRBJ2-5; unclear D gene. V lost 6 bases and J 4 bases, leaving 12 bases between the germline ends. The CDR3 has 13 amino acids. The CDR3 nucleotides read TGTGCCAGCAGGGGATGGTGGGTAGAGACCCAGTACTTC. The encoded protein is CASRGWWVETQYF.

This chain connects TRBV4-2 to TRBJ2-1; D gene unclear. The ends were cut back, 3 bases at V and 9 bases at J, with 9 bases in the middle. CDR3 length: 12 amino acids. Germline loops: CDR1 LGHNA, CDR2 YNFKEQ. As DNA, the CDR3 is TGTGCCAGCAGCCACCCCGGAGTTGAGCAGTTCTTC. Translated: CASSHPGVEQFF.

The rearrangement uses TRBV2 and TRBJ2-7; TRBD1 matches 7 bases. Trimming removed 5 bases from V and 2 bases from J; junction bases left unmatched: 3. This CDR3 region has 13 residues. Germline loops: CDR1 SNHLY, CDR2 FYNNEI. The CDR3: CASSWQGAYEQYF. CDR3 bases: TGTGCCAGCAGTTGGCAGGGGGCCTACGAGCAGTACTTC.

This chain connects TRBV6-5 to TRBJ2-2; the D is unclear. Germline V gives CDR1 MNHEY, CDR2 SVGAGI. The V end lost 6 bases, the J end lost 5 bases, and 13 bases lay between the germline ends. CDR3 length: 14 residues. CDR3 nucleotide sequence: TGTGCCAGCAGCCCCAATTTGGGGACCGGGGAGCTGTTTTTT. Translation gives CASSPNLGTGELFF.

The J gene is TRBJ1-1, the V gene TRBV3-1 (or the pseudogene TRBV3-2), with D perhaps TRBD1 (5 bases). The V end lost 1 base, the J end lost 3 bases, and 6 bases lay between the germline ends. This CDR3 is 13 amino acids long. Germline values: CDR1 LGHDT, CDR2 YNNKEL (reference sequence). The CDR3 sequence: CASSQGRDTEAFF. The CDR3 DNA reads TGTGCCAGCAGCCAAGGCAGGGACACTGAAGCTTTCTTT.

The J gene is TRBJ2-7, the V gene TRBV2; D remains ambiguous. The CDR3 loop spans 11 amino acids. Germline CDR1 SNHLY, CDR2 FYNNEI. The germline V and J ends were trimmed by 4 bases and 12 bases, with 13 bases remaining between them. CDR3 residues: CASSVWQDGYF. The DNA for the CDR3 is TGTGCCAGCAGTGTCTGGCAGGATGGGTACTTC.

The rearrangement joins TRBV5-1 to TRBJ2-6; 9 bases are shared with TRBD1. The V gene's germline CDR1 is SGHRS and CDR2 YFSETQ. The CDR3 covers 16 residues. The V gene end was trimmed by 0 bases and the J gene end by 2 bases; junction bases not matched to a gene: 0. The CDR3 DNA sequence: TGCGCCAGCAGCTTGGGACAGGGGGCTGGGGCCAACGTCCTGACTTTC. Its protein is CASSLGQGAGANVLTF.

The V gene is TRBV20-1, the J gene TRBJ2-2; D not certain. The ends were cut back, 3 bases at V and 2 bases at J, with 7 bases in the middle. The CDR3 is 13 amino acids. CDR1 is DFQATT and CDR2 is SNEGSKA in the germline V gene (reference sequence). CDR3 coding DNA: TGCAGTGCTAGTCTGGAAAACACCGGGGAGCTGTTTTTT. This sequence encodes CSASLENTGELFF.

The count of this clone is one. J is TRBJ1-2 and V is TRBV5-1, with D tentatively TRBD1 (5 bases). Per germline, CDR1 SGHRS and CDR2 YFSETQ. CDR3 length: 14 amino acids. V lost 4 bases and J 6 bases, leaving 16 bases between the germline ends. The CDR3 nucleotides are TGCGCCAGCAGCCCGATTCAGGGAATTGATGGCTACACCTTC. This encodes CASSPIQGIDGYTF.

The chain recombines TRBV21-1 with TRBJ1-1. TRBV21-1 is a pseudogene segment. This CDR3 has 14 amino acids. The CDR3 nucleotides read TGTGCCAGCAGCAAAGGGGGAGGGACCACTGAAGCTTTCTTT. This sequence encodes CASSKGGGTTEAFF.

The chain is built from TRBV11-2 and TRBJ1-1, with D hard to call. CDR3 size: 13 residues. Trimming cost V 3 bases and J 3 bases, with 8 bases left between them. The germline V gene encodes CDR1 SGHAT and CDR2 FQNNGV. CDR3 sequence: CASSFGRYTEAFF. In nucleotides, the CDR3 is TGTGCCAGCAGCTTTGGGCGGTACACTGAAGCTTTCTTT.

The chain joins TRBV25-1 to TRBJ2-3; 7 bases are shared with TRBD1. This CDR3 contains 13 residues. With 5 bases clipped from V and 4 bases from J, the junction kept 3 bases outside the gene matches. CDR1 MGHDK and CDR2 SYGVNS come from the germline V gene. The CDR3 here is CASSPTGADTQYF. CDR3 sequence (DNA): TGTGCCAGCAGTCCCACAGGGGCAGATACGCAGTATTTT.